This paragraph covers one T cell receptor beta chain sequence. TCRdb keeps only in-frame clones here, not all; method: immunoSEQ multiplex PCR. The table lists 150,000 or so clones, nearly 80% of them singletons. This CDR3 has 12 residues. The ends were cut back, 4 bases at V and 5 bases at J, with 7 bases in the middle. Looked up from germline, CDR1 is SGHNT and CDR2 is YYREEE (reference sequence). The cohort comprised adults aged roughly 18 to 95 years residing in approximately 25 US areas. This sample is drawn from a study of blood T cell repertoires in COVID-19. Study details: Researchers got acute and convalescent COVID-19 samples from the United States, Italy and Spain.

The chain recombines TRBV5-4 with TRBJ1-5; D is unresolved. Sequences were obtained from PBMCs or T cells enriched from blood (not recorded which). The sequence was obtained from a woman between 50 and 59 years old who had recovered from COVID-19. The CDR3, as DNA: TGTGCCAGCAGCGCCGGGGATCAGCCCCAGCATTTT. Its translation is CASSAGDQPQHF.